This TCR beta chain was captured in a study of T cell responses to AZD1222 COVID-19 vaccine. Looking at the study overall: Second doses were pooled across both intervals (about 4 or about 12 weeks). Findings and limits, study-wide: The repertoires were collected only after the peak T cell response.

Profiling relied on immunoSEQ multiplex PCR, and the TCRdb table lists in-frame clones only, not all of them. The sample has 150,000 or so clones; roughly 93% are singletons. Trimming removed 6 bases from V and 0 bases from J; junction bases left unmatched: 11. The CDR3 consists of 16 residues. The germline V gene has CDR1 SGHRS and CDR2 YFSETQ. As for this clone: The target antigen is unknown.

The sequence derives from an adult in good health. This chain connects TRBV5-1 to TRBJ2-7; 8 bases map to TRBD1. This material consisted of peripheral blood, taken on day 0 of AZD1222 vaccination. The CDR3 loop reads CASNADRGFGSYEQYF. The CDR3 DNA is TGCGCCAGCAACGCAGACAGGGGTTTTGGCTCCTACGAGCAGTACTTC.